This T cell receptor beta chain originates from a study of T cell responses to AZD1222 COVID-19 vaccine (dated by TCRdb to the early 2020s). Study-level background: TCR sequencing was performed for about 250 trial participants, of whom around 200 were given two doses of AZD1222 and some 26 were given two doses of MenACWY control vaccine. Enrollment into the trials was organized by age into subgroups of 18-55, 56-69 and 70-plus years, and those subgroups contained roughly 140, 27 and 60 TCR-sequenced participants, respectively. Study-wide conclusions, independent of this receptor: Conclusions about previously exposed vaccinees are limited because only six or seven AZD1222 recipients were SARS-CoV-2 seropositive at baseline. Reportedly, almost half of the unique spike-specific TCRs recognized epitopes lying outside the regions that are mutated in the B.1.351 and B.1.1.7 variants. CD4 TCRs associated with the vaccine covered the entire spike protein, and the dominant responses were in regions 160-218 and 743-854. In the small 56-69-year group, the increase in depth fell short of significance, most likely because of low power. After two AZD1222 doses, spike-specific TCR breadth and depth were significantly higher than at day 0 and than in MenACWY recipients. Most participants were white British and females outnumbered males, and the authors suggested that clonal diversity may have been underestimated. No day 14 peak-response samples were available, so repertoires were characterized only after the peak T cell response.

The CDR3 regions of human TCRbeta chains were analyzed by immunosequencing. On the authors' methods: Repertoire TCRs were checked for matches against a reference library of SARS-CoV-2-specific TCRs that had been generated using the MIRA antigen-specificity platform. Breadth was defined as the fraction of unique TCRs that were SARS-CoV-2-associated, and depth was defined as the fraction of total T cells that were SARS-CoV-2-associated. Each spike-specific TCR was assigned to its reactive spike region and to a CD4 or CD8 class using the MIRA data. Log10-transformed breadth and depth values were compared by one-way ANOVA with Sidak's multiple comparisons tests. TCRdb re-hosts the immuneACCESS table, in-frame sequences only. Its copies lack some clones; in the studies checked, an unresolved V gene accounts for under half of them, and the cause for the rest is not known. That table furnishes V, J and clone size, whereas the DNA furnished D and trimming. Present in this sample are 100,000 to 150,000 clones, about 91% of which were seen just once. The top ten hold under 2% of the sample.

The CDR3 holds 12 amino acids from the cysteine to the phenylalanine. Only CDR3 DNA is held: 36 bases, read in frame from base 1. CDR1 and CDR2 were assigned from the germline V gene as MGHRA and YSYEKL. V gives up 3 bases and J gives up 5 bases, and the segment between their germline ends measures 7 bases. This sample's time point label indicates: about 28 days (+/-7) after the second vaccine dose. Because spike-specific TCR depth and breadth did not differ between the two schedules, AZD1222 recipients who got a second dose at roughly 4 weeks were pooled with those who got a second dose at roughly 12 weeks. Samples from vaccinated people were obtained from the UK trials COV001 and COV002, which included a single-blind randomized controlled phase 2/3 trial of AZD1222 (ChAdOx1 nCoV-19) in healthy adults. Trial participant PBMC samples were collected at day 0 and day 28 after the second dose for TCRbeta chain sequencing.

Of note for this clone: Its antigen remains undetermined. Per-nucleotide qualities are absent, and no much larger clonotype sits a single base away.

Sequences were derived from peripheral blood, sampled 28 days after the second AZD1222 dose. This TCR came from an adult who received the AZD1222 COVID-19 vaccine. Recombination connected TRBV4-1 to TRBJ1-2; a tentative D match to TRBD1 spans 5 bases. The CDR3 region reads CASSQQGYGYTF. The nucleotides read TGCGCCAGCAGCCAGCAGGGATATGGCTACACCTTC.